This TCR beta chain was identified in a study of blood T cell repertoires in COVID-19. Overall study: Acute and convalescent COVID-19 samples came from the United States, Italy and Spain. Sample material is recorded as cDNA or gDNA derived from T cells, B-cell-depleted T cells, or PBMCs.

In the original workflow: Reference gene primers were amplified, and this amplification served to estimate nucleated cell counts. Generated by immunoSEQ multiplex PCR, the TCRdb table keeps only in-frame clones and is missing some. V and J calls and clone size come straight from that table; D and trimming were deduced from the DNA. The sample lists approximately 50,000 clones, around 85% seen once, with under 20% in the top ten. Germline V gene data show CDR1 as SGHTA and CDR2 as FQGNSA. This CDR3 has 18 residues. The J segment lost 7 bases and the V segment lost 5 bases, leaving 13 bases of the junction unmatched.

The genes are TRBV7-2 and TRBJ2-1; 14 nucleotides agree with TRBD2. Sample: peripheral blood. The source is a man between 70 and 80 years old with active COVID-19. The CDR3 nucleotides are TGTGCCAGCAGCGGGGGACAGGGTCGACTAGCGGGAGGGAATGAGCAGTTCTTC. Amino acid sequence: CASSGGQGRLAGGNEQFF.